The TCR beta chain under discussion was sequenced for a study of early T cells in non-severe SARS-CoV-2 infection. The CDR3 sequence is 13 residues long. V was pared by 3 bases and J by 8 bases, with 6 bases of the junction left unmatched. Germline-derived CDR1 and CDR2 are SGHVT and SQSDAQ. This clonotype was seen ten or more times. TCRdb ran MiXCR on the 5' RACE reads and lists one entry per CDR3 protein. This sample has under 85,000 distinct CDR3 sequences, with around 10% found just once. The chain links TRBV7-4 to TRBJ1-2; 7 nucleotides line up with TRBD1. The specimen was whole blood. The receptor was derived from an adult who was a healthcare worker with PCR-confirmed SARS-CoV-2 infection or an uninfected control (not recorded which). This chain's CDR3 is CASSFNRGWGYTF. DNA for the CDR3: TGTGCCAGCAGCTTCAACAGGGGATGGGGCTACACCTTC. The whole variable domain, filled in from reference TRBV7-4 and TRBJ1-2, reads GAGVSQSPRYKVAKRGRDVALRCDSISGHVTLYWYRQTLGQGSEVLTYSQSDAQRDKSGRPSGRFSAERPERSVSTLKIQRTEQGDSAVYLCASSFNRGWGYTFGSGTRLTVV.